The clone carrying this T cell receptor (beta chain) appeared a single time. The antigen is not known. The sample is drawn from a study of shared clonotypes between healthy human individuals. Execution of the assay was at deep level. Genomic DNA from each subset was divided evenly over several immunoSEQ plates. Unsorted PBMC replicate PCRs used around 320 ng DNA, about 30,000 T cell genomes. The protocol was immunoSEQ multiplex PCR, while the TCRdb copy is restricted to in-frame clones and leaves out a portion. The data hold nearly 500,000 clones, with over 60% observed a single time. The germline V gene encodes CDR1 SGHRS and CDR2 YFSETQ. J was trimmed by 5 bases and V by 4 bases; bases with no gene match: 6. CDR3 length: 16 amino acids. Broader study findings: The authors sampled blood alone, and tissue repertoires likely differ.

Sequenced input: PBMCs. V and J are TRBV5-1 and TRBJ2-3; 14 bases match TRBD2. The origin of this receptor is a woman aged 40 to 49 in good health. Some clones in this sample may be carry-over from other donors' samples. CDR3 amino acids: CASSHSGLAGGDTQYF. CDR3 nucleotide sequence: TGCGCCAGCAGCCACTCCGGACTAGCGGGGGGAGATACGCAGTATTTT.